The TCR beta chain described here comes from a study of shared clonotypes between healthy human individuals (TCRdb year 2020). With regard to the full study: Three men and two women, aged 18 to 49 years, made up the cohort. Per donor, three plates each were used for CD4 naive and CD4 memory, two for CD8 naive, and one for CD8 memory. To estimate repertoire size and how much clonotypes are shared between individuals, the study performed deep sequencing of blood TCR repertoires from five healthy adults. Libraries were prepared and TCR repertoires were sequenced by different laboratories using diverse techniques, in order to increase sequencing depth and limit assay-specific biases. Between about 0.94 and 8.9 billion PBMCs per donor were obtained by leukapheresis.

Using the deep immunoSEQ assay, multiplex PCR amplified TCR CDR3 regions from genomic DNA. For each cell subset, the extracted genomic DNA was distributed evenly across all wells of several immunoSEQ 96-well plates, and each plate served as one replicate. For sorted subsets, roughly 200 ng of genomic DNA, equivalent to some 30,000 T cell genomes, went into each replicate PCR. Purified libraries were measured with a Qubit 3.0 fluorometer, size-checked on a Bioanalyzer 2100, and measured again with the KAPA Library Quantification kit. Each immunoSEQ 96-well plate was sequenced on its own single-read 150-cycle Illumina NextSeq 550 flow cell. Under the source paper's analysis protocol: Because the immunoSEQ output held only junctional sequences and lacked quality scores, the filtering could not match the filtering applied to full-length reads. Sequences were annotated with PyIR, a Python wrapper for IgBLAST v1.9, and V/J genes and CDR3 were assigned using IMGT germline references. Reads were removed for weak V/J assignments (E-value above 1e-6), missing CDR3, stop codons, out-of-frame junctions, or ambiguous translated residues. A V3J clonotype was defined by an identical inferred V gene, J gene, and CDR3 amino acid sequence. The percentage overlap between two repertoires was calculated by dividing the number of shared unique clonotypes by the size of the smaller repertoire. Repertoire richness was assessed with RTK rarefaction, the Chao1 estimator, and Recon v2.1 estimates of unobserved clonotypes. OLGA was used to compute generation probabilities for all TCRbeta clonotypes that the gDNA method yielded from a few donors. TCRdb took over this immuneACCESS table, retaining in-frame rearrangements with V and J assigned. Such tables are incomplete; in checked studies, under half of the missing clones stem from an unresolved V gene, and the remainder is unexplained. D and trimming were read from the DNA, whereas the V and J calls and clone size are those reported in that table. This sample holds about 1 million clones; about 70% were observed only once. The leading ten clones occupy around 1.5% of the sample.

Healthy HIV-negative adults with no recently reported acute infections or vaccinations were included as donors. Only Caucasian adults living in Nashville, Tennessee, USA were represented among the donors. CD4+ T cells were enriched by magnetic negative selection; naive cells were then positively selected on CD45RA, and the negative fraction formed the memory subset. After blood collection by leukapheresis, PBMCs were isolated using Ficoll-Histopaque density gradient centrifugation and then cryopreserved in the vapor phase of liquid nitrogen. Purity and quantity of every magnetically sorted T cell population were checked by analytical flow cytometry. Genomic DNA was isolated from each sorted fraction and quantified by UV absorbance on a Nanodrop 2000c. Note on this clone: The antigen it recognizes is unknown. Within one base of it there is no much larger clone, and no base qualities were kept.

The study at large found these results: Sharing across several donors was observed for roughly 5% of naive CD4, less than 4% of naive CD8, roughly 2.4% of memory CD4, and 0.4% of memory CD8 clonotypes. Sampling was limited to blood, and TCR repertoires in tissue likely differ from TCR repertoires in blood. Compared with non-shared clonotypes, clonotypes shared by all four sorted-subset donors had higher generation probabilities. Pairwise subsampling led to the expectation that sequencing depth would affect the degree of clonotype sharing among donors. Estimated clonotype richness was generally larger for naive than for memory subsets. Incomplete sequencing was indicated by rarefaction of sorted-subset datasets, despite the large sequencing depth. Because the study included only a small number of donors, the genetic and exposure-history diversity represented was limited.

Unmatched junction bases come to 10, with V trimmed by 5 bases and J by 0 bases. The CDR3, from cysteine to phenylalanine, totals 16 residues. Only CDR3 DNA is held: 48 bases, read in frame from base 1. In the germline V gene (reference sequence), CDR1 corresponds to SGHKS and CDR2 to YYEKEE. Sequencing used memory CD4+ T cells sorted from blood. The cell subset or site label of this sample denotes: CD45RA-negative fraction. Recombination linked TRBV5-5 to TRBJ1-1; a stretch of 7 junction bases matches TRBD1. The clonotype was recovered from a man in his late teens or twenties in good health. The CDR3 amino acid sequence is: CASRRISGTVNTEAFF. At the DNA level, the sequence is TGTGCCAGCAGACGCATTTCCGGGACAGTGAACACTGAAGCTTTCTTT.